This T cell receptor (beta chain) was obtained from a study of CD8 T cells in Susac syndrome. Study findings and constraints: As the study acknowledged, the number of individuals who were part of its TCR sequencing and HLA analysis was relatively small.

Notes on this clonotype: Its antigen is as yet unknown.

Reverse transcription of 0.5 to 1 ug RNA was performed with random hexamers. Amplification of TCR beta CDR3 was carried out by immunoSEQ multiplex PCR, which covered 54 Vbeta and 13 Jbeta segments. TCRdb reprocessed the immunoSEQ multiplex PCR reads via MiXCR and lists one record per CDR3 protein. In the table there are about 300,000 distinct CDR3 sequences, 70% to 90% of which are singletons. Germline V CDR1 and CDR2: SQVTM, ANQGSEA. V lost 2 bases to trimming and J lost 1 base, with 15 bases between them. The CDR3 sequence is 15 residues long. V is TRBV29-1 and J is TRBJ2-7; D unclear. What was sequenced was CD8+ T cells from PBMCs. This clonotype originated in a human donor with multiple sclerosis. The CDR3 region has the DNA TGCAGCGTTGAATCCCGACACAAATTATCCTACGAGCAGTACTTC. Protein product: CSVESRHKLSYEQYF.